These T cell receptor beta chains were read from a single sample in a study of cytomegalovirus exposure and HLA in healthy donors. Using immunoSEQ multiplex PCR, the repertoire was profiled, and TCRdb retains in-frame clones only, with some absent. The table lists 330,000 or so clones, just over 85% of them singletons. Material: PBMCs. The source of these receptors is a woman in her late teens or twenties in good health and CMV-seronegative. The CDR3 runs from the conserved cysteine through the conserved F or W. Fields, in order: V gene, J gene, D gene, clone size, CDR3 DNA, CDR3 protein. A D gene is named only where the DNA matches it firmly. Only part of the rows carry a size: once, few, many, or a class if the clone is expanded.

>TRBV5-4|TRBJ2-7|TRBD1|NA
TGTGCCAGCAGCTTGGGTGGGACAGGGGTCAACGAGCAGTACTTC
CASSLGGTGVNEQYF
>TRBV4-1|TRBJ2-7|TRBD1|once
TGCGCCAGCAGCCCAGAGGGGGCGACAGGGCGTTACGAGCAGTACTTC
CASSPEGATGRYEQYF
>TRBV4-1|TRBJ2-7|TRBD1|NA
TGCGCCAGCAGCCAACCGGGACAGGGTTGGGGCGAGCAGTACTTC
CASSQPGQGWGEQYF
>TRBV5-1|TRBJ2-7|NA|NA
TGCGCCAGCAGCTTGGGACAGAGAATCTACGAGCAGTACTTC
CASSLGQRIYEQYF
>TRBV6-1|TRBJ1-2|NA|NA
TGTGCCAGCCTGGGGAGCTATGGCTACACCTTC
CASLGSYGYTF
>TRBV18|TRBJ2-5|TRBD2|NA
TGTGCCAGCTCACCGAGCGGGAGGATGTACCAAGAGACCCAGTACTTC
CASSPSGRMYQETQYF
>TRBV29-1|TRBJ2-5|TRBD1|NA
TGCAGCGTTGGGATTTGGGACAGGGGGGCCCTACTCCACCAAGAGACCCAGTACTTC
CSVGIWDRGALLHQETQYF
>TRBV27|TRBJ2-5|NA|NA
TGTGCCAGCAGTTTTCGAGGGGGACCCGGACTAGGCTGGGAGACCCAGTACTTC
CASSFRGGPGLGWETQYF
>TRBV2|TRBJ1-4|NA|NA
TGTGCCAGCAGTGAAGCGACACGAAAACTGTTTTTT
CASSEATRKLFF
>TRBV7-9|TRBJ2-1|NA|NA
TGTGCCACGGAGTACCCCGCCCCGGCGGGCTCCTACAATGAGCAGTTCTTC
CATEYPAPAGSYNEQFF
>TRBV7-9|TRBJ2-7|NA|NA
TGTGCCAGCAGCTTAAAGGGACAAACGGACGTGCAGTACTTC
CASSLKGQTDVQYF
>TRBV4-2|TRBJ2-7|TRBD2|few
TGTGCCAGCAGCCAAGATAGTAGCGGGGCCTACTACGAGCAGTACTTC
CASSQDSSGAYYEQYF
>TRBV28|TRBJ2-7|TRBD2|NA
TGTGCCAGCGCTACCCCCGGGACTAGCTCCTACGAGCAGTACTTC
CASATPGTSSYEQYF
>TRBV7-3|TRBJ2-6|TRBD1|NA
TGTGCCAGCAGCCTGGACAGGGAAGGTGGGGCCAACGTCCTGACTTTC
CASSLDREGGANVLTF
>TRBV19|TRBJ1-2|NA|NA
TGTGCCAGTAGGCGTACAGGGTCGGATGGCTACACCTTC
CASRRTGSDGYTF
>TRBV11-2|TRBJ2-7|NA|NA
TGTGCCAGCAGCTCCGACGGGGGCTCCTACGAGCAGTACTTC
CASSSDGGSYEQYF
>TRBV7-9|TRBJ2-7|TRBD2|NA
TGTGCCAGCAGCCCCGAGCTGCGGGAGGCCGAGCAGTACTTC
CASSPELREAEQYF
>TRBV5-6|TRBJ2-1|NA|NA
TGTGCCAGCAGCTTGGGGTGGGCTGGCTACAATGAGCAGTTCTTC
CASSLGWAGYNEQFF
>TRBV5-6|TRBJ1-1|NA|once
TGTGCCAGCAGCTCCCGGACAGATATGATGAACACTGAAGCTTTCTTT
CASSSRTDMMNTEAFF
>TRBV7-9|TRBJ2-2|NA|NA
TGTGCCAGCAGCCCGACAGGGAACACCGGGGAGCTGTTTTTT
CASSPTGNTGELFF